The T cell receptor (beta chain) described here comes from a study of regulatory T cells in long-lasting Graves disease. Specified time point: newly diagnosed GD, antithyroid drugs for less than 3 months. Extracted PBMC RNA gave rise to the TCR library. Relying on iRepertoire HTBI primers and Arm-PCR of CDR3 regions, the team built TCR beta libraries. TCRdb itself ran the multiplex PCR reads through MiXCR, one entry per CDR3 protein. The sample has hundreds of thousands of distinct CDR3 sequences, approximately 15% seen once. In its sample, this clonotype was seen a few times. Separately, the same data were catalogued under a study of T cells in Graves' hyperthyroidism and ophthalmopathy. That report adds: Patients were aged 18 to 65, had disease duration under 2 months, and had newly diagnosed hyperthyroidism.

The receptor was isolated from a woman under 40 with Graves disease. Source: peripheral blood mononuclear cells (PBMCs), taken at new diagnosis, from a patient treated with antithyroid drugs.

Here the CDR3 reads CASSDRLAGAHEQFF. Here the CDR3 DNA reads TGTGCCAGCAGTGACCGACTAGCGGGAGCCCATGAGCAGTTCTTC. The chain couples TRBV6-4 to TRBJ2-1; TRBD2 aligns across 12 bases. V lost 2 bases to trimming and J lost 8 bases; unmatched junction nucleotides: 4. CDR1 is MRHNA and CDR2 is SNTAGT in the germline V gene. The CDR3 runs 15 residues.